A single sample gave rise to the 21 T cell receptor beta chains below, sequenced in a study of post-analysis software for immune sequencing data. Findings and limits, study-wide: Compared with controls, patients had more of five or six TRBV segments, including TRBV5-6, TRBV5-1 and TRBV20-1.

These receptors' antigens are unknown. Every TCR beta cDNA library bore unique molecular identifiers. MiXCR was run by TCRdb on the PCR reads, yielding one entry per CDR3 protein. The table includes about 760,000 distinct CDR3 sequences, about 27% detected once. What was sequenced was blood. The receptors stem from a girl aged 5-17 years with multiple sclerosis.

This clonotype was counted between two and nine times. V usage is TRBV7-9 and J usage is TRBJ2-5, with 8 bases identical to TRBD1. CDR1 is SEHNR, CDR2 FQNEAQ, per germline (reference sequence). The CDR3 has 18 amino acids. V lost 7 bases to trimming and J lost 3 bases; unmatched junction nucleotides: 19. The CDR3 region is CASIKIPWGRGREETQYF. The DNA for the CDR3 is TGTGCCAGCATCAAAATCCCCTGGGGCAGGGGGCGCGAAGAGACCCAGTACTTC.

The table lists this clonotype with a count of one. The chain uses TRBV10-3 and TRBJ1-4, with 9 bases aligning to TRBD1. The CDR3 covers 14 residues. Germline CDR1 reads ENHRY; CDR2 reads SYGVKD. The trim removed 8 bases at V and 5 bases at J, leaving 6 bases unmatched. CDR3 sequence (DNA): TGTGCCATCCGAGGCGGGACAGGGAATGAAAAACTGTTTTTT. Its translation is CAIRGGTGNEKLFF.

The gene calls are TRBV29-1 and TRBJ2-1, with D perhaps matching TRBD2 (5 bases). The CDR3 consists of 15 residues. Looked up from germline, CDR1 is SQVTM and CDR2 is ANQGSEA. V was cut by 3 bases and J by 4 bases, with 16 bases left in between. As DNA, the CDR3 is TGCAGCGTTGATGGCGGGCTGACGGGGTACAATGAGCAGTTCTTC. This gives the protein CSVDGGLTGYNEQFF.

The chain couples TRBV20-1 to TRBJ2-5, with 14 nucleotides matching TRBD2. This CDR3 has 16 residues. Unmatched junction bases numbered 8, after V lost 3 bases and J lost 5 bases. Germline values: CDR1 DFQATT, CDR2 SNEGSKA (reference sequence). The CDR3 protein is CSARGLAGDPRETQYF. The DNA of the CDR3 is TGCAGTGCTAGGGGACTAGCGGGGGACCCTCGGGAGACCCAGTACTTC.

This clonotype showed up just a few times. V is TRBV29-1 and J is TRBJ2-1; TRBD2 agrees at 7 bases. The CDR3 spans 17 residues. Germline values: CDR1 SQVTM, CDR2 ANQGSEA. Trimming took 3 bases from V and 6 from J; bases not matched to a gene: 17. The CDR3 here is CSVDGSGEGRGFNEQFF. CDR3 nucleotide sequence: TGCAGCGTTGACGGTTCGGGGGAGGGCCGGGGTTTCAATGAGCAGTTCTTC.

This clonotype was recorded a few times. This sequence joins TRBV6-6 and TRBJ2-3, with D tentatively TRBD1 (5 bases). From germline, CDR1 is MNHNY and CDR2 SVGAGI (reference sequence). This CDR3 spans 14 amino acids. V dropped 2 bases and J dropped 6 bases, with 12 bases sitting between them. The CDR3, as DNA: TGTGCCAGCAGTTACGGGCAGGGTTCTGATACGCAGTATTTT. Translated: CASSYGQGSDTQYF.

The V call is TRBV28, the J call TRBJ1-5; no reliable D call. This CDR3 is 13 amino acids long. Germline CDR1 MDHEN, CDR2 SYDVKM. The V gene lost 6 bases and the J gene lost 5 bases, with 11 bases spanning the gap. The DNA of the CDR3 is TGTGCCAGCAGGGCGACGTACGATCAGCCCCAGCATTTT. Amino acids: CASRATYDQPQHF.

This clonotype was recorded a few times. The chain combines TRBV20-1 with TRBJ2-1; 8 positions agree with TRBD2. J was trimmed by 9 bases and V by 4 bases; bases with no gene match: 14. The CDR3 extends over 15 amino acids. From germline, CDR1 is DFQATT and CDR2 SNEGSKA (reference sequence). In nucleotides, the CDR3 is TGCAGTGCTATCCCGGGGGGGCCGCGGTCGAGTGAGCAGTTCTTC. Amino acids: CSAIPGGPRSSEQFF.

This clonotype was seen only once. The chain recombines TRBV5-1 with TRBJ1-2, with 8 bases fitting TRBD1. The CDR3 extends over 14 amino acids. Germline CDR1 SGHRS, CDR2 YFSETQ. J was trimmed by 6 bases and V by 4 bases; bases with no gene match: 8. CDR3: CASSRTDRADGYTF. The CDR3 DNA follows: TGCGCCAGCAGCCGGACGGACAGGGCCGATGGCTACACCTTC.

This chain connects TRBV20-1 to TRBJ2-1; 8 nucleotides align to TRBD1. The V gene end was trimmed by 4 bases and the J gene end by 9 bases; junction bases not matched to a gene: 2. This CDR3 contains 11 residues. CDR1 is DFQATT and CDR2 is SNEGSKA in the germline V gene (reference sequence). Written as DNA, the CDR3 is TGCAGTGCTAAAACAGGGGGTGAGCAGTTCTTC. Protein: CSAKTGGEQFF.

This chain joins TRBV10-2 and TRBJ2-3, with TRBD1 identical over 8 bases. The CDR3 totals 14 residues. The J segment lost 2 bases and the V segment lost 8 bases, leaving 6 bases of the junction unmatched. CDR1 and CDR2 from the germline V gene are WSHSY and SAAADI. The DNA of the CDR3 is TGCGCCAGCTTTGGGGGACAGGACACAGATACGCAGTATTTT. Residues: CASFGGQDTDTQYF.

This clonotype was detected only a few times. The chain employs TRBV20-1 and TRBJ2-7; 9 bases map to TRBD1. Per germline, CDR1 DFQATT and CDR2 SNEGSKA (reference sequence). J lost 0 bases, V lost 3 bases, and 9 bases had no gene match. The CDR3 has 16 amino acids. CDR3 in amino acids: CSASKQGQGSSYEQYF. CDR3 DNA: TGCAGTGCTAGCAAACAGGGACAGGGTAGCTCCTACGAGCAGTACTTC.

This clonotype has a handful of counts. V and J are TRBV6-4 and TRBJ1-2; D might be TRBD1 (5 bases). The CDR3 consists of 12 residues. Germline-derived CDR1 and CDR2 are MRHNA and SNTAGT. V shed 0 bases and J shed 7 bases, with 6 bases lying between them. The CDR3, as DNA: TGTGCCAGCAGTGACTCCAGGGCTGGCTACACCTTC. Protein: CASSDSRAGYTF.

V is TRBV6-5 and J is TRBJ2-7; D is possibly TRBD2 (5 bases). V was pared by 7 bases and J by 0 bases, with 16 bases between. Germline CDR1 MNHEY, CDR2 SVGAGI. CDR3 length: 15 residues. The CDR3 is CASTPEAAGSYEQYF. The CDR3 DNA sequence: TGTGCCAGCACCCCGGAAGCGGCGGGCTCCTACGAGCAGTACTTC.

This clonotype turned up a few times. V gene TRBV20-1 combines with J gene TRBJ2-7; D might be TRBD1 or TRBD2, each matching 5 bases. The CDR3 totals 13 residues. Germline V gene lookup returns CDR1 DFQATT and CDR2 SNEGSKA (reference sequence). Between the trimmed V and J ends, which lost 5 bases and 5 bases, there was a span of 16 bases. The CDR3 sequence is CSASQGRWNEQYF. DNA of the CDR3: TGCAGTGCTTCTCAGGGACGGTGGAACGAGCAGTACTTC.

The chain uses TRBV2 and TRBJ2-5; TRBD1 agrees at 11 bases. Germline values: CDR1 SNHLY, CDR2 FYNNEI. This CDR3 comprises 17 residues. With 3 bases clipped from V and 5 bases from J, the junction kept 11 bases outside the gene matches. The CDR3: CASSDPAGQGVGETQYF. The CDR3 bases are TGTGCCAGCAGTGACCCCGCGGGACAGGGGGTTGGCGAGACCCAGTACTTC. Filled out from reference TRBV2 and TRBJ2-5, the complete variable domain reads EPEVTQTPSHQVTQMGQEVILRCVPISNHLYFYWYRQILGQKVEFLVSFYNNEISEKSEIFDDQFSVERPDGSNFTLKIRSTKLEDSAMYFCASSDPAGQGVGETQYFGPGTRLLVL.

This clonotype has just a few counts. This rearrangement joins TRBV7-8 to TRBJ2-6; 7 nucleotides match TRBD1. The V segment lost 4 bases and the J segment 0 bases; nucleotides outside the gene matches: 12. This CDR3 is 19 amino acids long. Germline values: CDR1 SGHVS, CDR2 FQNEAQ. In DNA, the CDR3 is TGTGCCAGCAGCTACCACCGACAGGGACCCCTCTCTGGGGCCAACGTCCTGACTTTC. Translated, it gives CASSYHRQGPLSGANVLTF.

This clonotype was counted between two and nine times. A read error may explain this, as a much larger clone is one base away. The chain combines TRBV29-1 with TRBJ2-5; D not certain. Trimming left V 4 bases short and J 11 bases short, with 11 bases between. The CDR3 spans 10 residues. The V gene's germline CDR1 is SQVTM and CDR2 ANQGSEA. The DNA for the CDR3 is TGCAGCGTTGGGAGCAATGAGCAGTACTTC. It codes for CSVGSNEQYF.

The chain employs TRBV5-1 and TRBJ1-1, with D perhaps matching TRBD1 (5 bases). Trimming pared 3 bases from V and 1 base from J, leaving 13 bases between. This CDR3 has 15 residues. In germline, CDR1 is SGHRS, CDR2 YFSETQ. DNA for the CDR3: TGCGCCAGCAGCTCCCGGGCTGGGGGGAACACTGAAGCTTTCTTT. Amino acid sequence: CASSSRAGGNTEAFF. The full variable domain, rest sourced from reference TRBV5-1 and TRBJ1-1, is KAGVTQTPRYLIKTRGQQVTLSCSPISGHRSVSWYQQTPGQGLQFLFEYFSETQRNKGNFPGRFSGRQFSNSRSEMNVSTLELGDSALYLCASSSRAGGNTEAFFGQGTRLTVV.

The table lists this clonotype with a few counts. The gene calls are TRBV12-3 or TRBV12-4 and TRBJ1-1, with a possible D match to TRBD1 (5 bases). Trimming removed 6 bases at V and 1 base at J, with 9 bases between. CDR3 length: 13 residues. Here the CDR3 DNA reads TGTGCCAGCAGATACGGGGCGAACACTGAAGCTTTCTTT. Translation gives CASRYGANTEAFF.

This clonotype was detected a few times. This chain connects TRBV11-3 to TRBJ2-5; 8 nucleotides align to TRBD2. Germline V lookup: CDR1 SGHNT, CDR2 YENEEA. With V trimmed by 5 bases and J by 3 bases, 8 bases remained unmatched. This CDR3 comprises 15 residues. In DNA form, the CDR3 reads TGTGCCAGCAGCCCCCGAGGAGCGGGAGAAGAGACCCAGTACTTC. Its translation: CASSPRGAGEETQYF.